A single TCR beta chain is shown here with its context. This sample was taken from a study of siplizumab effects on memory and regulatory T cells. Germline V gives CDR1 LNHDA, CDR2 SQIVND (reference sequence). V shed 2 bases and J 9 bases; nucleotides not matched to a gene: 6. CDR3 length equals 14 residues. Here immunoSEQ multiplex PCR was the method, and the copy in TCRdb shows in-frame clones only, minus some. The table shows 70,000 or so clones, with about 90% occurring only once. The chain is built from TRBV19 and TRBJ2-1, with 8 bases that match TRBD2. The TCR sequence derives from a human donor in good health. Sequencing was done on a sample of CD8+ T cells sorted from blood. The CDR3 bases are TGTGCCAGTAGTATAATGGCTAGCGGGCGTGAGCAGTTCTTC. Amino acid sequence: CASSIMASGREQFF.